These 32 T cell receptor beta chains share one sample of origin, sequenced in a study of control samples from healthy donors and cancer patients. Generated by immunoSEQ multiplex PCR, the TCRdb table keeps only in-frame clones and is missing some. The repertoire holds about 76,000 clones, around 90% seen once, with roughly 8.9% in the top ten. Sample: PBMCs. The receptors here all came from a woman in her forties or fifties with colorectal cancer.

This clone has just one count. The J gene is TRBJ2-5, the V gene TRBV3-1 (or the pseudogene TRBV3-2); the match to TRBD1 covers 8 bases. V was clipped by 4 bases and J by 2 bases; unmatched bases: 15. This CDR3 comprises 18 residues. The germline CDR1 and CDR2 sequences are LGHDT and YNNKEL (reference sequence). CDR3 amino acids: CASSLRRGTGRGQETQYF. DNA for the CDR3: TGTGCCAGCAGCCTCCGTAGAGGGACAGGCCGGGGGCAAGAGACCCAGTACTTC.

This sequence joins TRBV20-1 and TRBJ2-3, with unresolved D. Germline V CDR1 and CDR2: DFQATT, SNEGSKA (reference sequence). CDR3 length equals 11 residues. V gave up 7 bases and J gave up 5 bases, with 10 bases separating them. CDR3 amino acids: CSGDVVDTQYF. The DNA for the CDR3 is TGCAGTGGAGATGTCGTAGATACGCAGTATTTT.

The chain employs TRBV6-5 and TRBJ2-2; perhaps TRBD1 as D (6 bases). Germline assignment: CDR1 MNHEY and CDR2 SVGAGI. V gave up 5 bases and J gave up 7 bases, with 17 bases separating them. The CDR3 is made up of 15 amino acids. The CDR3 loop is CASSPRGGEGGELFF. For the CDR3, the DNA is TGTGCCAGCAGTCCCAGGGGTGGGGAAGGCGGGGAGCTGTTTTTT.

This chain uses TRBV6-2 or TRBV6-3 with TRBJ1-1; no definite D call. V lost 2 bases and J lost 1, with 2 bases in between. The CDR3 sequence is 12 residues long. Per the germline V gene, CDR1 is MNHEY and CDR2 is SVGEGT. The CDR3 sequence is CASSYANTEAFF. CDR3 nucleotide sequence: TGTGCCAGCAGTTACGCGAACACTGAAGCTTTCTTT.

This chain links TRBV5-1 with TRBJ2-1; a weak D match, TRBD1 (8 bases). CDR1 and CDR2 (germline): SGHRS, YFSETQ. This CDR3 contains 17 residues. Trimming took 2 bases from V and 7 from J, leaving 22 bases between them. For the CDR3, the DNA is TGCGCCAGCAGCTTAAGGACAGGGAGCGGGGTAGTAAATGAGCAGTTCTTC. Its protein is CASSLRTGSGVVNEQFF. Supplemented by reference TRBV5-1 and TRBJ2-1, the full variable domain reads KAGVTQTPRYLIKTRGQQVTLSCSPISGHRSVSWYQQTPGQGLQFLFEYFSETQRNKGNFPGRFSGRQFSNSRSEMNVSTLELGDSALYLCASSLRTGSGVVNEQFFGPGTRLTVL.

The genes are TRBV28 and TRBJ1-2; 7 nucleotides match TRBD1. Germline V gives CDR1 MDHEN, CDR2 SYDVKM. V was clipped by 6 bases and J by 6 bases; unmatched bases: 7. The CDR3 extends over 13 amino acids. The CDR3 nucleotides are TGTGCCAGCAGCCCCCCAGGGGGTGATGGCTACACCTTC. Translating it yields CASSPPGGDGYTF.

The chain carries TRBV27 and TRBJ1-1, with a possible D match to TRBD1 (6 bases). V was cut by 5 bases and J by 3 bases, with 16 bases left in between. The CDR3 totals 15 residues. Germline CDR1 reads MNHEY; CDR2 reads SMNVEV (reference sequence). CDR3 bases: TGTGCCAGCAGTGCCGCCAGGGGATGGGACACTGAAGCTTTCTTT. Translating gives CASSAARGWDTEAFF.

This clone was observed a few times. The rearrangement uses TRBV4-3 and TRBJ1-6; D is possibly TRBD1 (6 bases). Germline lookup yields CDR1 LGHNA and CDR2 YSLEER. This CDR3 is 12 amino acids long. Trimming took off 3 bases at V and 13 bases at J, with 10 bases between the two ends. The CDR3 bases are TGCGCCAGCAGCCAGGAAAGGGGGCCCCTCCACTTT. This codes for CASSQERGPLHF.

This clone showed up just a few times. This chain joins TRBV27 and TRBJ2-2; TRBD1 matches at 8 bases. This CDR3 spans 14 amino acids. Germline V CDR1 and CDR2: MNHEY, SMNVEV (reference sequence). Losses at the gene ends were 4 bases for V and 5 bases for J; bases not matched to a gene: 3. As DNA, the CDR3 is TGTGCCAGCAGTTCGTGGACAGGGACCGGGGAGCTGTTTTTT. Protein product: CASSSWTGTGELFF.

The chain joins TRBV4-3 to TRBJ1-1; D remains ambiguous. Germline values: CDR1 LGHNA, CDR2 YSLEER. V lost 1 base, J lost 6 bases, and 15 bases lay in between. CDR3 length equals 15 residues. The DNA of the CDR3 is TGCGCCAGCAGCCAAGGGAGGTCCGTTGGGGCTGAAGCTTTCTTT. Amino acids: CASSQGRSVGAEAFF.

The chain uses TRBV6-6 and TRBJ1-2; unclear D gene. Trimming stripped 4 bases from V and 6 bases from J, with 12 bases between. Germline V gene data show CDR1 as MNHNY and CDR2 as SVGAGI (reference sequence). The CDR3 extends over 13 amino acids. The CDR3 region has the DNA TGTGCCAGCAGTTCCTCTGTGGGGAATGGCTACACCTTC. Amino acids: CASSSSVGNGYTF.

Here the CDR3 DNA reads TGTGCCAGCAGTAAGGACAGGGTAGGCACAGATACGCAGTATTTT. The encoded protein is CASSKDRVGTDTQYF. V is TRBV6-5 and J is TRBJ2-3, with TRBD1 matching over 8 bases. Germline V lookup: CDR1 MNHEY, CDR2 SVGAGI. V trimming: 5 bases; J trimming: 1 base; junction bases outside the gene matches: 5. This CDR3 region has 15 residues.

CDR3: CSVVMGERGTEAFF. For the CDR3, the DNA is TGCAGCGTTGTAATGGGGGAAAGGGGCACTGAAGCTTTCTTT. V and J are TRBV29-1 and TRBJ1-1; possible D gene TRBD1, 5 bases. The germline V gene has CDR1 SQVTM and CDR2 ANQGSEA. The CDR3 extends over 14 amino acids. Trimming shortened V by 4 bases and J by 4 bases, and 16 bases separated the two germline ends.

This clone occurred once. The chain recombines TRBV28 with TRBJ2-3; 8 bases agree with TRBD2. The CDR3 loop spans 14 amino acids. Germline CDR1 and CDR2: MDHEN and SYDVKM. V gave up 5 bases and J gave up 9 bases; unmatched junction bases: 10. In DNA form, the CDR3 reads TGTGCCAGCAGTCTTCAGACTAGCGCAACAACGCAGTATTTT. Its translation: CASSLQTSATTQYF.

The gene calls are TRBV6-1 and TRBJ2-3, with 8 positions matching TRBD1. The CDR3 loop spans 15 amino acids. The V gene's germline CDR1 is MNHNS and CDR2 SASEGT. The V segment lost 5 bases and the J segment 6 bases; nucleotides outside the gene matches: 10. The CDR3 DNA follows: TGTGCCAGCAGTCCCCGGGACAGGAGCGTGGATACGCAGTATTTT. It is translated as CASSPRDRSVDTQYF.

The V and J genes are TRBV6-1 and TRBJ1-2; D uncertain. V lost 1 base and J 8 bases, leaving 8 bases between the germline ends. Looked up from germline, CDR1 is MNHNS and CDR2 is SASEGT. The CDR3 length is 12 residues. The CDR3 nucleotides are TGTGCCAGCAGTGAAGTTTTTTGGGGCTACACCTTC. Encoded protein: CASSEVFWGYTF.

The chain links TRBV28 to TRBJ1-4; TRBD1 might be the D (5 bases). CDR1 is MDHEN and CDR2 is SYDVKM in the germline V gene. The germline V and J ends were trimmed by 3 bases and 2 bases, with 16 bases remaining between them. This CDR3 region has 17 residues. CDR3 coding DNA: TGTGCCAGCAGTTTTTTTTTCGGGGGAGGGACTAATGAAAAACTGTTTTTT. It encodes CASSFFFGGGTNEKLFF.

The V and J genes are TRBV3-1 (or the pseudogene TRBV3-2) and TRBJ1-2; D is unclear. The V end was cut by 4 bases, the J end by 6 bases, with 9 bases between. Germline CDR1 is LGHDT and CDR2 is YNNKEL (reference sequence). There are 12 residues in the CDR3. In DNA, the CDR3 is TGTGCCAGCAGCCCCGGGGTCGATGGCTACACCTTC. It codes for CASSPGVDGYTF.

This clone appeared once. This chain links TRBV28 with TRBJ2-4, with TRBD1 matching 7 bases. V trimming: 1 base; J trimming: 4 bases; junction bases outside the gene matches: 1. The CDR3 has 14 residues. Looked up from germline, CDR1 is MDHEN and CDR2 is SYDVKM. The CDR3 reads CASSLSGQKNIQYF. CDR3 in DNA: TGTGCCAGCAGTTTATCGGGACAGAAAAACATTCAGTACTTC.

The genes are TRBV10-2 and TRBJ1-2; 7 bases line up with TRBD1. The V gene's germline CDR1 is WSHSY and CDR2 SAAADI. V shed 4 bases and J 0 bases; nucleotides not matched to a gene: 5. This CDR3 has 15 residues. CDR3 region: CASSGGTDSNYGYTF. Written as DNA, the CDR3 is TGCGCCAGCAGTGGGGGGACAGATTCTAACTATGGCTACACCTTC.

The chain has TRBV10-3 and TRBJ2-1, with D perhaps matching TRBD1 (7 bases). CDR1 is ENHRY, CDR2 SYGVKD, per germline. Trimming took 4 bases from V and 0 from J, leaving 13 bases between them. CDR3 length equals 16 residues. The CDR3 DNA is TGTGCCATCAGTGTCTCAGGGGGGACCTCCTACAATGAGCAGTTCTTC. Its translation: CAISVSGGTSYNEQFF.

The chain couples TRBV30 to TRBJ1-2, with D maybe TRBD1 (6 bases). The germline V gene has CDR1 GTSNPN and CDR2 SVGIG (reference sequence). Trimming cost V 0 bases and J 6 bases, with 17 bases left between them. There are 15 residues in the CDR3. DNA of the CDR3: TGTGCCTGGAGTGTATCAGAGACAGGCTCTGATGGCTACACCTTC. Translated, it gives CAWSVSETGSDGYTF.

CDR3 in amino acids: CASSQGQGAQYV. DNA of the CDR3: TGTGCCAGCAGCCAAGGGCAGGGGGCTCAGTACGTC. This chain uses TRBV3-1 (or the pseudogene TRBV3-2) with TRBJ2-7, with 8 bases that match TRBD1. CDR3 size: 12 residues. Germline V gene lookup returns CDR1 LGHDT and CDR2 YNNKEL (reference sequence). Trimming at V came to 1 base and at J to 10 bases, leaving 3 bases not matched to a gene.

This chain connects TRBV2 to TRBJ1-2, with D possibly being TRBD1 (5 bases). V lost 4 bases, J lost 7 bases, and 13 bases lay in between. Germline CDR1 reads SNHLY; CDR2 reads FYNNEI. The CDR3 is 13 amino acids. The CDR3 sequence: CASSGGGRGGYTF. The CDR3 DNA is TGTGCCAGCAGTGGAGGTGGGAGGGGTGGCTACACCTTC.

The rearrangement links TRBV19 to TRBJ1-6, with D unresolved. The CDR3 loop spans 15 amino acids. V gave up 3 bases and J gave up 4 bases, with 10 bases separating them. Germline lookup yields CDR1 LNHDA and CDR2 SQIVND (reference sequence). The CDR3 DNA reads TGTGCCAGTAGTATTTTGGAATCTTATAATTCACCCCTCCACTTT. This gives the protein CASSILESYNSPLHF.

J is TRBJ2-1 and V is TRBV5-1, with D perhaps TRBD2 (5 bases). Germline values: CDR1 SGHRS, CDR2 YFSETQ. The CDR3 runs 13 residues. Trimming cost V 8 bases and J 1 base, with 10 bases left between them. The CDR3 spells CASRAESYNEQFF. As DNA, the CDR3 is TGCGCCAGTAGAGCGGAATCCTACAATGAGCAGTTCTTC.

This clone appeared a few times. This rearrangement joins TRBV27 to TRBJ1-2; 7 bases line up with TRBD1. The CDR3 runs 13 residues. V was pared by 3 bases and J by 4 bases, with 2 bases of the junction left unmatched. In germline, CDR1 is MNHEY, CDR2 SMNVEV (reference sequence). CDR3 DNA sequence: TGTGCCAGCAGTTTCCGGGACAGCTATGGCTACACCTTC. It translates to CASSFRDSYGYTF.

V gene TRBV2 combines with J gene TRBJ1-2; unclear D gene. From germline, CDR1 is SNHLY and CDR2 FYNNEI. CDR3 length: 13 amino acids. V was shortened by 2 bases and J by 7 bases, with 11 bases between the two germline ends. DNA for the CDR3: TGTGCCAGCAGTGAATCTGGCAGCTCTGGCTACACCTTC. Protein: CASSESGSSGYTF. Based on the CDR3 plus reference TRBV2 and TRBJ1-2, the full variable domain is EPEVTQTPSHQVTQMGQEVILRCVPISNHLYFYWYRQILGQKVEFLVSFYNNEISEKSEIFDDQFSVERPDGSNFTLKIRSTKLEDSAMYFCASSESGSSGYTFGSGTRLTVV.

This chain joins TRBV18 and TRBJ1-2, with a weak D call TRBD1 (6 bases). The CDR3 sequence is 19 residues long. CDR1 is KGHSH, CDR2 LQKENI, per germline. V was pared by 1 base and J by 1 base, with 22 bases between. In DNA, the CDR3 is TGTGCCAGCTCACCACTCGCGGACAGTCCAGTTCCTATTAACTATGGCTACACCTTC. Its protein product is CASSPLADSPVPINYGYTF.

This clone is medium-sized (0.01 to 0.1%) by share. The chain uses TRBV3-1 (or the pseudogene TRBV3-2) and TRBJ2-5; the D gene could be TRBD1 or TRBD2 (6 bases each). This CDR3 comprises 15 residues. V gave up 1 base and J gave up 4 bases, with 13 bases separating them. The V gene's germline CDR1 is LGHDT and CDR2 YNNKEL (reference sequence). Here the CDR3 DNA reads TGTGCCAGCAGCCAAGCTATACAGGGAGGAGAGACCCAGTACTTC. Protein sequence: CASSQAIQGGETQYF.

The count of this clone is one. DNA of the CDR3: TGTGCCACAAAGGACAGTGGCTCCTACAATGAGCAGTTCTTC. This sequence encodes CATKDSGSYNEQFF. The chain has TRBV15 and TRBJ2-1, with D perhaps TRBD1 (6 bases). In germline, CDR1 is LNHNV, CDR2 YYDKDF (reference sequence). The CDR3 contains 14 residues. V shed 9 bases and J shed 0 bases, with 12 bases lying between them.

The V and J genes are TRBV7-2 and TRBJ2-3, with 11 bases matching TRBD2. This CDR3 has 15 amino acids. Germline V gives CDR1 SGHTA, CDR2 FQGNSA. V dropped 5 bases and J dropped 3; count of bases not matched to a gene: 4. The CDR3 sequence is CASSPSSGGTDTQYF. CDR3 coding DNA: TGTGCCAGCAGCCCATCTAGCGGGGGGACAGATACGCAGTATTTT.